The clone carrying this T cell receptor beta chain was seen a single time. This CDR3 region has 12 residues. The V and J ends lost 3 bases and 14 bases, in that order; junction bases with no gene match: 8. CDR1 and CDR2 from the germline V gene are SGDLS and YYNGEE. As handled by the study authors: Amplification with reference gene primers provided the estimates of nucleated cell counts. Generated by immunoSEQ multiplex PCR, the TCRdb table keeps only in-frame clones and is missing some. V and J calls and clone size follow that table, whereas D and trimming were derived from the DNA. The table records 110,000 to 150,000 clones, roughly four fifths of them present only once. This entry is derived from a study of blood T cell repertoires in COVID-19. At the level of the study: Spain, Italy and the United States supplied samples that represented acute and convalescent COVID-19. The analysed material was cDNA or gDNA that came from T cells, B-cell-depleted T cells, or PBMCs.

The sequence was obtained from a woman of 80 years or more with acute or convalescent COVID-19. J is TRBJ2-3 and V is TRBV9; 8 bases map to TRBD2. The specimen was peripheral blood. The CDR3 sequence: CASSGRGGRPYF. The CDR3 nucleotides are TGTGCCAGCAGCGGCCGGGGGGGGCGCCCGTATTTT.